These T cell receptor beta chains were read from a single sample in a study of T-cell memory formation after mild COVID-19. TCRdb re-called the 5' RACE reads with MiXCR, one entry per CDR3 protein. The sample contains 30,000 to 35,000 distinct CDR3 sequences, just under 8% of which appear only once. Sequencing input: PBMCs or a T cell subset sorted from them (not recorded which). Receptors originate from a man aged 18 to 29 who had mild COVID-19 (a few samples of this study predate the infection). Cell type and time point are not known. Both conserved end residues are part of each CDR3. Each record gives: D gene, J gene, V gene, CDR3 protein. The D gene is left open where the match is weak.

D: -; J: TRBJ2-1; V: TRBV4-2; CDR3: CASSQAKYNEQFF
D: -; J: TRBJ1-1; V: TRBV20-1; CDR3: CSALTQGLTEAFF
D: -; J: TRBJ1-4; V: TRBV6-1; CDR3: CASTARPGGLANEKLFF
D: -; J: TRBJ2-1; V: TRBV7-2; CDR3: CASSTDRVPGHEQFF
D: -; J: TRBJ2-1; V: TRBV6-5; CDR3: CASSYSPGAYNEQFF
D: -; J: TRBJ2-7; V: TRBV7-6; CDR3: CASSLEIGGYEQYF
D: TRBD2; J: TRBJ2-1; V: TRBV7-2; CDR3: CASSEGLAINEQFF
D: -; J: TRBJ1-6; V: TRBV27; CDR3: CASSLYRDSPLHF
D: -; J: TRBJ1-2; V: TRBV6-5; CDR3: CASTLGGDYGYTF
D: -; J: TRBJ1-2; V: TRBV20-1; CDR3: CSAVRVDINGYTF
D: -; J: TRBJ2-1; V: TRBV28; CDR3: CASSFAYEQFF
D: -; J: TRBJ2-1; V: TRBV10-3; CDR3: CAIRRLGSYNEQFF
D: TRBD1; J: TRBJ2-5; V: TRBV5-8; CDR3: CASTYGTVRQETQYF
D: TRBD1; J: TRBJ2-3; V: TRBV6-4; CDR3: CASSEGTGDTDTQYF
D: -; J: TRBJ2-3; V: TRBV24-1; CDR3: CATSDRGHTDTQYF
D: -; J: TRBJ1-2; V: TRBV3-1; CDR3: CASSRMLNGGYTF
D: TRBD2; J: TRBJ2-3; V: TRBV3-1; CDR3: CASSHPTGTSGFTDTQYF
D: TRBD1; J: TRBJ2-4; V: TRBV4-2; CDR3: CASSQAETDRGLAKNIQYF
D: -; J: TRBJ2-5; V: TRBV20-1; CDR3: CSALTEETQYF
D: -; J: TRBJ1-1; V: TRBV7-3; CDR3: CASSALGNTEAFF
D: TRBD1; J: TRBJ2-1; V: TRBV12-3/TRBV12-4; CDR3: CASSTSGTGRNEQFF
D: -; J: TRBJ2-7; V: TRBV11-2; CDR3: CASSFKGKRYEQYF
D: -; J: TRBJ2-3; V: TRBV7-2; CDR3: CASSFSRGLTDTQYF
D: TRBD2; J: TRBJ2-1; V: TRBV28; CDR3: CASSFPGLAVGYNEQFF
D: TRBD1; J: TRBJ2-5; V: TRBV5-5; CDR3: CASRPGQGQETQYF
D: -; J: TRBJ2-3; V: TRBV27; CDR3: CASSLVGLATDTLYF
D: -; J: TRBJ2-4; V: TRBV7-9; CDR3: CASSLDRHIQYF
D: -; J: TRBJ2-3; V: TRBV4-3; CDR3: CASSQSGTASTDTQYF
D: -; J: TRBJ2-3; V: TRBV7-2; CDR3: CASSLVAWDTQYF
D: -; J: TRBJ1-2; V: TRBV7-2; CDR3: CASSLRVDYENTF
D: -; J: TRBJ1-6; V: TRBV7-2; CDR3: CASSFQGSKNNSPLHF